The 18 T cell receptor beta chains reported below all come from one sample, sequenced in a study of blood T cell repertoires in COVID-19. Clones were read by immunoSEQ multiplex PCR, and TCRdb kept only the in-frame ones, dropping some. This table holds around 300,000 clones, roughly 90% found once. Sequenced input: PBMCs or T cells enriched from blood (not recorded which). The receptors were sampled from a woman between 18 and 30 years old with acute COVID-19.

The chain combines TRBV19 with TRBJ1-4; D is possibly TRBD1 (5 bases). There are 14 residues in the CDR3. Germline CDR1 LNHDA, CDR2 SQIVND (reference sequence). The germline V and J ends were trimmed by 3 bases and 8 bases, with 13 bases remaining between them. CDR3 region: CASSMTGLGEKLFF. CDR3 sequence (DNA): TGTGCCAGTAGTATGACGGGACTCGGCGAAAAACTGTTTTTT.

The chain combines TRBV6-5 with TRBJ1-4; the D gene is possibly TRBD1 (6 bases). The CDR3 is made up of 14 amino acids. CDR1 and CDR2 (germline): MNHEY, SVGAGI. V was cut by 8 bases and J by 7 bases, with 17 bases left in between. CDR3 DNA sequence: TGTGCCAGCCATGAGGGGGGGCCTGGTGAAAAACTGTTTTTT. Protein sequence: CASHEGGPGEKLFF.

The chain recombines TRBV6-6 with TRBJ2-1, with TRBD2 matching 13 bases. The V gene's germline CDR1 is MNHNY and CDR2 SVGAGI (reference sequence). The CDR3 sequence is 14 residues long. The J segment lost 7 bases and the V segment lost 5 bases, leaving 2 bases of the junction unmatched. The CDR3 region is CASSGTSGVNEQFF. CDR3 DNA: TGTGCCAGCAGTGGGACTAGCGGGGTTAATGAGCAGTTCTTC.

In this sample, this clone turned up once. The identical CDR3 is also encoded by other nucleotide sequences in the sample. This chain joins TRBV7-2 and TRBJ1-5, with D possibly TRBD1 on 6 matching bases. The germline gives CDR1 SGHTA, CDR2 FQGNSA. The CDR3 runs 14 residues. Trimming shortened V by 3 bases and J by 2 bases, and 8 bases separated the two germline ends. Here the CDR3 reads CASSLAGGNQPQHF. The CDR3, as DNA: TGTGCCAGCAGCTTGGCAGGGGGCAATCAGCCCCAGCATTTT. The entire variable domain, with the rest obtained from reference TRBV7-2 and TRBJ1-5, is as follows: GAGVSQSPSNKVTEKGKDVELRCDPISGHTALYWYRQSLGQGLEFLIYFQGNSAPDKSGLPSDRFSAERTGGSVSTLTIQRTQQEDSAVYLCASSLAGGNQPQHFGDGTRLSIL.

The V and J genes are TRBV6-5 and TRBJ2-5; 10 bases align to TRBD1. J lost 5 bases, V lost 6 bases, and 9 bases had no gene match. The germline CDR1 and CDR2 sequences are MNHEY and SVGAGI. CDR3 size: 15 residues. The CDR3 is CASRPPTGGRETQYF. CDR3 in DNA: TGTGCCAGCAGACCACCGACAGGGGGCAGGGAGACCCAGTACTTC.

The CDR3 DNA reads TGTGCCAGCAACGTACAGGGGCAGCCCCAGCATTTT. It codes for CASNVQGQPQHF. The chain couples TRBV12-3 or TRBV12-4 to TRBJ1-5; 7 nucleotides agree with TRBD1. This CDR3 region has 12 residues. Losses at the gene ends were 7 bases for V and 7 bases for J; bases not matched to a gene: 4.

The chain is built from TRBV18 and TRBJ2-2; 8 bases agree with TRBD1. V gave up 6 bases and J gave up 1 base; unmatched junction bases: 4. Per the germline V gene, CDR1 is KGHSH and CDR2 is LQKENI. This CDR3 spans 15 amino acids. DNA for the CDR3: TGTGCCAGCTCCCCCGGGACAGGGAACACCGGGGAGCTGTTTTTT. Translated, it gives CASSPGTGNTGELFF.

The count of this clone is one. This chain joins TRBV19 and TRBJ2-1; 10 nucleotides line up with TRBD2. Germline CDR1 LNHDA, CDR2 SQIVND (reference sequence). CDR3 size: 16 residues. Trimming at V came to 5 bases and at J to 0 bases, leaving 4 bases not matched to a gene. The CDR3 protein is CASSLSGRGSYNEQFF. DNA for the CDR3: TGTGCCAGTAGTCTCAGCGGGAGGGGCTCCTACAATGAGCAGTTCTTC.

The rearrangement links TRBV2 to TRBJ1-1; TRBD1 might be the D (6 bases). V dropped 5 bases and J dropped 1 base, with 14 bases sitting between them. The CDR3 contains 15 residues. The germline CDR1 and CDR2 sequences are SNHLY and FYNNEI. This chain's CDR3 is CASSKRGGGNTEAFF. CDR3 sequence (DNA): TGTGCCAGCAGTAAAAGGGGGGGAGGGAACACTGAAGCTTTCTTT.

This rearrangement joins TRBV4-1 to TRBJ2-7, with D possibly TRBD2 on 6 matching bases. V gave up 0 bases and J gave up 4 bases, with 13 bases separating them. The CDR3 consists of 15 residues. Per the germline V gene, CDR1 is MGHRA and CDR2 is YSYEKL. This CDR3 reads CASSQDGGFGYEQYF. The CDR3 DNA is TGCGCCAGCAGCCAAGATGGGGGGTTTGGTTACGAGCAGTACTTC.

The chain combines TRBV11-3 with TRBJ2-3, with 10 bases fitting TRBD1. This CDR3 is 18 amino acids long. Germline-derived CDR1 and CDR2 are SGHNT and YENEEA. V lost 6 bases to trimming and J lost 0 bases; unmatched junction nucleotides: 12. The DNA of the CDR3 is TGTGCCAGCAGGTACCGGGACAGGGGCCGTCCTAGCACAGATACGCAGTATTTT. Protein: CASRYRDRGRPSTDTQYF.

J is TRBJ1-3 and V is TRBV4-2; no reliable D call. The germline gives CDR1 LGHNA, CDR2 YNFKEQ. Trimming removed 1 base at V and 3 bases at J, with 10 bases between. The CDR3 length is 15 residues. Here the CDR3 DNA reads TGTGCCAGCAGCCAAGGAGGAGTGGATGGAAACACCATATATTTT. Protein sequence: CASSQGGVDGNTIYF.

J is TRBJ1-3 and V is TRBV4-2; perhaps TRBD1 as D (6 bases). V was pared by 0 bases and J by 2 bases, with 11 bases between. This CDR3 region has 16 residues. CDR1 is LGHNA, CDR2 YNFKEQ, per germline. The CDR3 protein is CASSQDWQGTGNTIYF. The CDR3 DNA follows: TGTGCCAGCAGCCAAGACTGGCAGGGGACTGGAAACACCATATATTTT.

The gene calls are TRBV6-5 and TRBJ1-5, with a weak D call TRBD1 (6 bases). V lost 9 bases, J lost 3 bases, and 15 bases lay in between. Germline assignment: CDR1 MNHEY and CDR2 SVGAGI. The CDR3 length is 14 residues. The CDR3 sequence is CASRTGPINQPQHF. CDR3 DNA sequence: TGTGCCAGTCGAACAGGGCCCATCAATCAGCCCCAGCATTTT.

This chain joins TRBV4-1 and TRBJ2-7; tentatively, D is TRBD2 (6 bases). V lost 0 bases, J lost 3 bases, and 15 bases lay in between. Germline V gene sequence: CDR1 MGHRA, CDR2 YSYEKL. This CDR3 spans 16 amino acids. In DNA, the CDR3 is TGCGCCAGCAGCCAAGATACCCGGGACTCCGACTACGAGCAGTACTTC. Its protein product is CASSQDTRDSDYEQYF.

The chain couples TRBV11-2 to TRBJ2-7; TRBD2 might be the D (6 bases). The CDR3 runs to 13 residues. CDR1 is SGHAT and CDR2 is FQNNGV in the germline V gene. Trimming left V 5 bases short and J 5 bases short, with 13 bases between. CDR3 sequence (DNA): TGTGCCAGCAGCCTTATGCGGGAAGACGAGCAGTACTTC. It encodes CASSLMREDEQYF.

The genes are TRBV7-3 and TRBJ1-1; 7 positions match TRBD1. Looked up from germline, CDR1 is SGHTA and CDR2 is FQGTGA. V shed 3 bases, J shed 11 bases, and the junction held 9 bases outside the gene matches. The CDR3 totals 13 residues. The chain's CDR3 is CASSFSGRGPAFF. CDR3 DNA: TGTGCCAGCAGCTTCAGCGGTAGGGGGCCGGCTTTCTTT.

This chain uses TRBV10-2 with TRBJ2-2, with TRBD2 as a possible D gene (6 bases). The germline V and J ends were trimmed by 8 bases and 6 bases, with 10 bases remaining between them. Germline CDR1 is WSHSY and CDR2 is SAAADI. CDR3 length: 12 residues. CDR3 residues: CASAGGAGELFF. CDR3 in DNA: TGCGCCAGCGCGGGCGGGGCCGGGGAGCTGTTTTTT.